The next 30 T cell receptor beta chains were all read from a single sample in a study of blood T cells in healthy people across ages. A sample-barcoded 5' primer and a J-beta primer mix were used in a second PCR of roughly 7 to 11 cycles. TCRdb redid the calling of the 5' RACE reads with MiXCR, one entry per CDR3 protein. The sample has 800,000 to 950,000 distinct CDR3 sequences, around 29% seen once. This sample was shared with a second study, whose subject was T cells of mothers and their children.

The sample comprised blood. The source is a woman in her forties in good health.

The CDR3 bases are TGCAGCAGTCTGGAGGGGAGCTCCTACAATGAGCAGTTCTTC. It is translated as CSSLEGSSYNEQFF. This chain connects TRBV29-1 to TRBJ2-1; possibly TRBD2 for D (6 bases). V dropped 8 bases and J dropped 0 bases, with 14 bases sitting between them. Germline CDR1 is SQVTM and CDR2 is ANQGSEA. The CDR3 length is 14 residues.

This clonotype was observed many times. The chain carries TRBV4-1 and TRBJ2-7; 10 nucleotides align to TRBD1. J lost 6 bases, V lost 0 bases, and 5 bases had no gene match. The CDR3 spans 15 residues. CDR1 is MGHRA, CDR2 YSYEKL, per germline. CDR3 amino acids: CASSQDRDRGREQYF. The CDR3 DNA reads TGCGCCAGCAGCCAAGACCGGGACAGGGGACGCGAGCAGTACTTC.

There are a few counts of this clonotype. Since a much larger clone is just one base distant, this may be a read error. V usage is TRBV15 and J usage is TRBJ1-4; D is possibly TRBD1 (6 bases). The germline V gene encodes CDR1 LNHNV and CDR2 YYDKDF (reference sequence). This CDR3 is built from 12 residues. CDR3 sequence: CASAQGGEKRFF. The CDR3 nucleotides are TGTGCCTCGGCACAGGGTGGGGAAAAACGGTTTTTT. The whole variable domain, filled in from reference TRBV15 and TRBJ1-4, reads DAMVIQNPRYQVTQFGKPVTLSCSQTLNHNVMYWYQQKSSQAPKLLFHYYDKDFNNEADTPDNFQSRRPNTSFCFLDIRSPGLGDTAMYLCASAQGGEKRFFGSGTQLSVL.

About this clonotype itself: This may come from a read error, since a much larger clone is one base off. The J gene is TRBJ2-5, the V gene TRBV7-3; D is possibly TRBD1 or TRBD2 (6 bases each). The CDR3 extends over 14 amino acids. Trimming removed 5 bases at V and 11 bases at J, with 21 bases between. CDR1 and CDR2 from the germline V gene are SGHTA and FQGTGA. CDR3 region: CASSRLGGSNEQYF. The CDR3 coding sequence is TGTGCCAGCAGCAGACTCGGGGGCTCTAATGAGCAGTACTTC.

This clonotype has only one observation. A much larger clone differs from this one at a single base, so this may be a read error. CDR3 sequence reads: CASSLGEPGVMDQPQHF. Here the CDR3 DNA reads TGTGCCAGCAGCTTAGGGGAACCTGGGGTTATGGATCAGCCCCAGCATTTT. The chain employs TRBV11-2 and TRBJ1-5; D gene unclear. Germline V lookup: CDR1 SGHAT, CDR2 FQNNGV. The CDR3 sequence is 17 residues long. Trimming took 1 base from V and 5 from J, leaving 18 bases between them.

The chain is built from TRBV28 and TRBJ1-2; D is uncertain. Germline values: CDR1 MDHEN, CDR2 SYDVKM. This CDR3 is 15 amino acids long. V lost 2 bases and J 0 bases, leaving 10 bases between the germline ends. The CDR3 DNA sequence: TGTGCCAGCAGTTTACCAGCAGCGGCTAACTATGGCTACACCTTC. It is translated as CASSLPAAANYGYTF.

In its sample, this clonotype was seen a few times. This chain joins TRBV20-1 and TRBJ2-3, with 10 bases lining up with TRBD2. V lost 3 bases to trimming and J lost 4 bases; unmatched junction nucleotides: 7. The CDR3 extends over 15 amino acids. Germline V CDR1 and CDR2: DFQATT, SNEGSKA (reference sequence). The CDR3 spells CSASRSGGAADTQYF. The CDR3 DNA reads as TGCAGTGCTAGTAGGAGCGGGGGGGCGGCAGATACGCAGTATTTT.

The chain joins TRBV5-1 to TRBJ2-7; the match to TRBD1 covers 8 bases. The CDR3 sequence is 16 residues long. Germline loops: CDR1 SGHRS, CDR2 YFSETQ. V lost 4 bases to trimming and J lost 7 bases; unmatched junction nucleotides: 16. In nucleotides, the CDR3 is TGCGCCAGCAGCCAAACGAGGGACAGGCCCTCTGGAGAGCAGTACTTC. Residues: CASSQTRDRPSGEQYF.

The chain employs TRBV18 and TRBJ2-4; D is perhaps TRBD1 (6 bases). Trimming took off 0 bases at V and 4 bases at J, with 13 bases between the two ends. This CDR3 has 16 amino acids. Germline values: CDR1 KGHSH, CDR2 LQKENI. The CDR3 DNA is TGTGCCAGCTCACCACCTTTGACAGGCGAAAAAAACATTCAGTACTTC. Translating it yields CASSPPLTGEKNIQYF.

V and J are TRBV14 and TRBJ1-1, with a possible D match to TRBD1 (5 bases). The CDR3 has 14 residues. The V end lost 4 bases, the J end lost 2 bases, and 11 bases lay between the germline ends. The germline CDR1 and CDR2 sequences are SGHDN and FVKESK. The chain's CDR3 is CASSRVGGNTEAFF. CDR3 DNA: TGTGCCAGCAGCCGAGTCGGGGGAAACACTGAAGCTTTCTTT.

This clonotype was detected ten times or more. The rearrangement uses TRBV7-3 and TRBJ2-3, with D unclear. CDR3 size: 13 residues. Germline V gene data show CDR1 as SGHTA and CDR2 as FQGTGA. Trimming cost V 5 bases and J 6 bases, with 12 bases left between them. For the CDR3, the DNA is TGTGCCAGCAGCAGCCCCCCCTTCGATACGCAGTATTTT. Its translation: CASSSPPFDTQYF.

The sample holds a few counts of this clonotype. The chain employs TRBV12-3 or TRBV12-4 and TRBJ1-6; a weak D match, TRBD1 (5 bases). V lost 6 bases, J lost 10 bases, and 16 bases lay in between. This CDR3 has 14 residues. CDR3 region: CASRLSGPGSPLHF. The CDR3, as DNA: TGTGCCAGCAGGTTGTCAGGGCCCGGATCACCCCTCCACTTT.

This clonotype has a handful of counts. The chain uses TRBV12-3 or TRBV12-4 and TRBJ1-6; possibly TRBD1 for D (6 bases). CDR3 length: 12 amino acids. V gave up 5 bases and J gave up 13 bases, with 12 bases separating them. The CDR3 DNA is TGTGCCAGCAGTCGACAGGAATCTCCCCTCCACTTT. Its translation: CASSRQESPLHF.

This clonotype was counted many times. As DNA, the CDR3 is TGTGCCAGCAGTTCCCCGGGACAGGGGGCTGGGGGCTACACCTTC. Translated: CASSSPGQGAGGYTF. V gene TRBV28 combines with J gene TRBJ1-2; 12 bases match TRBD1. Germline V lookup: CDR1 MDHEN, CDR2 SYDVKM. V shed 4 bases and J 8 bases; nucleotides not matched to a gene: 8. The CDR3 loop spans 15 amino acids.

For the CDR3, the DNA is TGCGCCAGCACCAAAGCTTTAGGTTCCTCCGATGAGCAGTTCTTC. It yields the protein CASTKALGSSDEQFF. V is TRBV5-1 and J is TRBJ2-1; D gene uncertain. Trimming took off 6 bases at V and 8 bases at J, with 21 bases between the two ends. Per the germline V gene, CDR1 is SGHRS and CDR2 is YFSETQ. The CDR3 totals 15 residues.

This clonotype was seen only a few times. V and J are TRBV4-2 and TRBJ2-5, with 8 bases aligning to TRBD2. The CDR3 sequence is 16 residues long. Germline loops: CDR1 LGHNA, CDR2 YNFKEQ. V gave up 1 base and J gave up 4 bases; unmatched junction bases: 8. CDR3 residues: CASSQAIGGGRETQYF. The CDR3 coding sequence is TGTGCCAGCAGCCAAGCCATCGGGGGGGGCCGAGAGACCCAGTACTTC.

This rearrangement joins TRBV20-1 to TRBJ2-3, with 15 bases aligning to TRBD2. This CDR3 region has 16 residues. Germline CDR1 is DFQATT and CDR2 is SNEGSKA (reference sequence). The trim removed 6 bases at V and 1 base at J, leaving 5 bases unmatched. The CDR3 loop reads CSAGTSGGLGTDTQYF. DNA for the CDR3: TGCAGTGCAGGGACTAGCGGGGGGCTGGGCACAGATACGCAGTATTTT.

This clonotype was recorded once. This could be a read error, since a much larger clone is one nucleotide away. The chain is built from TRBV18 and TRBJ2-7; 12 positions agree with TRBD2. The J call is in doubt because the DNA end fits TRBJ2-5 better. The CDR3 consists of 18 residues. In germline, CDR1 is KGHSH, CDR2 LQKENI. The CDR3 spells CASLPRTSGAPYQETQYF. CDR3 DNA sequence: TGTGCCAGCTTACCGAGGACTAGCGGGGCCCCTTACCAAGAGACCCAGTACTTC.

The CDR3 nucleotides read TGTGCCAGCAGTGAAGGGGGCAGGAACACTGAAGCTTTCTTT. Its translation is CASSEGGRNTEAFF. V gene TRBV6-1 combines with J gene TRBJ1-1; a weak D match, TRBD1 (5 bases). V lost 1 base, J lost 1 base, and 7 bases lay in between. Germline CDR1 and CDR2: MNHNS and SASEGT. The CDR3 has 14 amino acids.

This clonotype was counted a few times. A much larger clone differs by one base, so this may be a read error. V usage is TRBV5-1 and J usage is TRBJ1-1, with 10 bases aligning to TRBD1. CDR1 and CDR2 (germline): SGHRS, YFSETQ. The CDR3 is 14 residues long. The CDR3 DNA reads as TGCGCCGGCAGACCGGGACAGGGGATCACTGAAGCTTTCTTT. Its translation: CAGRPGQGITEAFF.

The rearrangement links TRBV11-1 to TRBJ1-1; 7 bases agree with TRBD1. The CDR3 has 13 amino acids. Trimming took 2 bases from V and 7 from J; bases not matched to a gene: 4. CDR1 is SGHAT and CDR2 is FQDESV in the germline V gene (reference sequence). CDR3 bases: TGTGCCAGCAGCTTAAACAGGGGAGGTGAAGCTTTCTTT. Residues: CASSLNRGGEAFF.

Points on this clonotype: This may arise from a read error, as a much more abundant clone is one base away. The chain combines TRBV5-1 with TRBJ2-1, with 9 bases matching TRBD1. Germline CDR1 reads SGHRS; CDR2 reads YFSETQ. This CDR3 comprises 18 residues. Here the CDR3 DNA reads TGCGCCAGCGGCTTGGATCTTTCAACGGACAGGGGTGGTAATGAGCAGTTCTTC. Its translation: CASGLDLSTDRGGNEQFF. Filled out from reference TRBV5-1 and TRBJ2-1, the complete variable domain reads KAGVTQTPRYLIKTRGQQVTLSCSPISGHRSVSWYQQTPGQGLQFLFEYFSETQRNKGNFPGRFSGRQFSNSRSEMNVSTLELGDSALYLCASGLDLSTDRGGNEQFFGPGTRLTVL.

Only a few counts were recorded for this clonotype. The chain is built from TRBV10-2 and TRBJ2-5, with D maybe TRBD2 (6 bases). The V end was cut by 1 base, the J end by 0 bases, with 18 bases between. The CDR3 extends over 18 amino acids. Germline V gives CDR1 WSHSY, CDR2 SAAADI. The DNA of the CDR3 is TGCGCCAGCAGTGAGTTTTCGGCGGGGACGGATGACCAAGAGACCCAGTACTTC. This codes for CASSEFSAGTDDQETQYF.

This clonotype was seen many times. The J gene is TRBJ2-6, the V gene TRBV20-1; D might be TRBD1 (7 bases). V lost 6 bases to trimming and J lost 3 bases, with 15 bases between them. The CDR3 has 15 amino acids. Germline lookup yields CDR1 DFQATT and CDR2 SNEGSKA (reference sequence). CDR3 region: CSAQGGRVGANVLTF. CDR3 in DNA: TGCAGTGCCCAGGGGGGACGGGTTGGGGCCAACGTCCTGACTTTC.

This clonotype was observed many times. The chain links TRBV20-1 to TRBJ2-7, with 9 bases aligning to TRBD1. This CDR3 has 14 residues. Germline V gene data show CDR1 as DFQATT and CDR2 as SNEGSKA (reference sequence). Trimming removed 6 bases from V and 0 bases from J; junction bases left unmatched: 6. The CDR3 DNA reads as TGCAGTGCCCCCCTGACAGGGGGCTCCTACGAGCAGTACTTC. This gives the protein CSAPLTGGSYEQYF.

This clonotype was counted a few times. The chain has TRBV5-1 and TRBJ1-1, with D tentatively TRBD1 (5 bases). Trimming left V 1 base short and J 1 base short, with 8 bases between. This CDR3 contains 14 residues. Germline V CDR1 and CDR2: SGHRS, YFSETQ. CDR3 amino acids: CASSLNGANTEAFF. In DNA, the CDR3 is TGCGCCAGCAGCTTGAATGGGGCGAACACTGAAGCTTTCTTT.

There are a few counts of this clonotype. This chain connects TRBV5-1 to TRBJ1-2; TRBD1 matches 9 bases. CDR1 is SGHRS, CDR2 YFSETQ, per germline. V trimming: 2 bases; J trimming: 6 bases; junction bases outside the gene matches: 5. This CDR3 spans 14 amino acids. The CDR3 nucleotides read TGCGCCAGCAGCTTACTAACAGGGGGCGATGGCTACACCTTC. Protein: CASSLLTGGDGYTF.

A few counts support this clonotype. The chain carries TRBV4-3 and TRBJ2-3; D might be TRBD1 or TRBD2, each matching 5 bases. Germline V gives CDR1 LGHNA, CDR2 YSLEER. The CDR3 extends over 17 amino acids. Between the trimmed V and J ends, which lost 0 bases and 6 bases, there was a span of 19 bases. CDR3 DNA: TGCGCCAGCAGCCAAGACCTTCCCCCTGGGGGTTTGGATACGCAGTATTTT. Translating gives CASSQDLPPGGLDTQYF.

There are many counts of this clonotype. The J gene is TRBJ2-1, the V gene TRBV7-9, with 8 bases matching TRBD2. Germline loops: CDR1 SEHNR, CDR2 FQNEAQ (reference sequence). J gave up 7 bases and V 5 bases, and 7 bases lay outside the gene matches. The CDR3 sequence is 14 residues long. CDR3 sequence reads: CASSVGLARNEQFF. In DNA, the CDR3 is TGTGCCAGCAGCGTAGGACTAGCCCGGAATGAGCAGTTCTTC.

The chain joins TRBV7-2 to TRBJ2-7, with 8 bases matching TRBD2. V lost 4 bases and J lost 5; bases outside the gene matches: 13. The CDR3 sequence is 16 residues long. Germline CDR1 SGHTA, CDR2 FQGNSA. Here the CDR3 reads CASSSLGAGVSDEQYF. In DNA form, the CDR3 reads TGTGCCAGCAGCTCCTTGGGAGCGGGGGTCTCGGACGAGCAGTACTTC.